A selection of T cell receptor beta chains follows, all from one sample in a study of CXCR3-negative and CXCR3-positive naive CD8 T cells. TCRdb reprocessed the 5' RACE reads; each CDR3 protein has one entry and no DNA is given. The repertoire table contains about 57,000 distinct CDR3 sequences. The sample comprised naive CXCR3+ CD8+ T cells from blood. The receptors originated from a human donor in good health. Some clones in this sample may be carry-over from other donors' samples. The CDR3 runs from the conserved cysteine through the conserved F or W. Each record gives: V gene, J gene, clone size, CDR3 protein. Only some rows state a clone size, as once, few, many or a class for expanded clones.

TRBV18	TRBJ2-7	-	CASSPGDGRNYEQYF
TRBV28	TRBJ1-1	-	CASSSGAGKDTEAFF
TRBV4-3	TRBJ1-2	-	CASSQGREAVYGYTF
TRBV6-4	TRBJ2-3	-	CARQLAGAPQDTQYF
TRBV5-1	TRBJ2-7	-	CASSLAYGTYEQYF
TRBV29-1	TRBJ2-7	-	CSVEVLGYEQYF
TRBV20-1	TRBJ2-7	-	CSATKQDSLHYEQYF
TRBV5-4	TRBJ2-7	-	CASSLGQLSYEQYF
TRBV7-2	TRBJ2-7	-	CASSLNPGFYEQYF
TRBV7-3	TRBJ2-1	-	CASSPTSGSNEQFF
TRBV4-1	TRBJ2-2	-	CASSQQPNTGEPFF
TRBV4-2	TRBJ1-1	-	CASSQDPGRGDEAFF
TRBV6-6	TRBJ1-5	-	CASSTGPDGGQPQHF
TRBV12-3/TRBV12-4	TRBJ2-2	-	CATVGQLTGELFF
TRBV4-2	TRBJ2-7	medium-sized	CASSQETGLSYEQYF
TRBV5-1	TRBJ2-7	-	CASSSWGQGSYEQYF
TRBV28	TRBJ2-7	-	CASSLPGESYEQYF
TRBV12-3/TRBV12-4	TRBJ2-1	-	CASSLTGSYNEQFF
TRBV3-1	TRBJ1-5	-	CASSQGQGAGQPQHF
TRBV4-1	TRBJ2-7	-	CASSQVLYSYEQYF
TRBV12-3/TRBV12-4	TRBJ2-1	-	CASSFNRAGGIAIEQFF
TRBV20-1	TRBJ2-1	-	CSARISGGAYNEQFF
TRBV20-1	TRBJ1-3	-	CSASVYSGNTIYF